The 6 T cell receptor beta chains presented below share a single source sample, sequenced in a study of technical replicates of blood from a few donors. Profiled with immunoSEQ multiplex PCR; TCRdb holds only in-frame clones, not every one. The sample includes around 76,000 clones, roughly 91% of them seen just once. Material: T cells isolated from PBMCs. The origin of the receptors is a human donor in good health.

This chain connects TRBV5-5 to TRBJ1-1; D is undetermined. The germline V gene encodes CDR1 SGHKS and CDR2 YYEKEE (reference sequence). V was trimmed by 5 bases and J by 3 bases, leaving 5 bases between them. The CDR3 has 11 amino acids. CDR3 bases: TGTGCCAGCAGGTCAGACACTGAAGCTTTCTTT. Protein product: CASRSDTEAFF.

The chain employs TRBV9 and TRBJ1-1, with TRBD1 matching over 8 bases. The CDR3 covers 14 residues. Germline V gene lookup returns CDR1 SGDLS and CDR2 YYNGEE. Trimming took 4 bases from V and 5 from J; bases not matched to a gene: 7. CDR3 in DNA: TGTGCCAGCAGCACAGACAGGGGCGGGACTGAAGCTTTCTTT. It is translated as CASSTDRGGTEAFF. Using reference TRBV9 and TRBJ1-1 for the parts outside the CDR3, the full variable domain is DSGVTQTPKHLITATGQRVTLRCSPRSGDLSVYWYQQSLDQGLQFLIQYYNGEERAKGNILERFSAQQFPDLHSELNLSSLELGDSALYFCASSTDRGGTEAFFGQGTRLTVV.

V and J are TRBV9 and TRBJ1-5; D possibly corresponds to TRBD1 (6 bases). CDR1 and CDR2 from the germline V gene are SGDLS and YYNGEE. The CDR3 spans 14 residues. Trimming took 1 base from V and 7 from J, leaving 12 bases between them. The CDR3 protein is CASSVQGSGQPQHF. In nucleotides, the CDR3 is TGTGCCAGCAGCGTACAGGGGTCAGGGCAGCCCCAGCATTTT.

V usage is TRBV4-1 and J usage is TRBJ2-1, with 11 bases aligning to TRBD2. This CDR3 region has 16 residues. Germline trimming cut 3 bases from V and 9 bases from J; bases unmatched to any gene: 10. Germline loops: CDR1 MGHRA, CDR2 YSYEKL. CDR3 sequence reads: CASSHGLAGRQGEQFF. The CDR3 nucleotides are TGCGCCAGCAGCCATGGACTAGCGGGCCGACAGGGTGAGCAGTTCTTC.

The rearrangement joins TRBV30 to TRBJ1-2, with 9 bases that match TRBD1. The V gene's germline CDR1 is GTSNPN and CDR2 SVGIG (reference sequence). The ends lost 2 bases at V and 7 bases at J; junction bases unmatched: 14. This CDR3 comprises 16 residues. CDR3 protein: CAWSPGQGEFLRGYTF. CDR3 DNA: TGTGCCTGGAGTCCGGGACAGGGAGAGTTTCTACGTGGCTACACCTTC.

V and J are TRBV10-3 and TRBJ2-1, with a tentative D call TRBD1 (5 bases). The CDR3 extends over 12 amino acids. Trimming pared 5 bases from V and 4 bases from J, leaving 6 bases between. Germline values: CDR1 ENHRY, CDR2 SYGVKD. The CDR3 sequence is CAISRGYNEQFF. CDR3 nucleotides: TGTGCCATCAGTAGGGGTTACAATGAGCAGTTCTTC.